Presented here are 23 T cell receptor beta chains from one specimen sequenced in a study of T cell repertoires in cytomegalovirus infection. Their specific antigens are unknown. TCRdb processed the reads anew with MiXCR; each CDR3 protein has one entry. In the table there are approximately 910,000 distinct CDR3 sequences, roughly 31% of which are singletons. This sample comprised cultured CD8+ T cells from PBMCs, obtained from culture after CMV antigen stimulation. All receptors derive from a human donor in good health (CMV status not recorded). Some clones in this sample may be carry-over from other donors' samples.

This clonotype was observed a few times. This chain connects TRBV6-1 to TRBJ1-6; D possibly corresponds to TRBD1 (5 bases). CDR3 length: 14 residues. CDR1 and CDR2 from the germline V gene are MNHNS and SASEGT. Between the trimmed V and J ends, which lost 5 bases and 4 bases, there was a span of 9 bases. CDR3 nucleotides: TGTGCCAGCAGTTCAGGGATGTATAATTCACCCCTCCACTTT. Its translation: CASSSGMYNSPLHF.

This chain links TRBV5-5 with TRBJ2-2; TRBD2 agrees at 11 bases. The germline CDR1 and CDR2 sequences are SGHKS and YYEKEE (reference sequence). The CDR3 consists of 16 residues. The trim removed 0 bases at V and 3 bases at J, leaving 1 base unmatched. This chain's CDR3 is CASSLGLAGHTGELFF. In DNA form, the CDR3 reads TGTGCCAGCAGCTTGGGACTAGCGGGACACACCGGGGAGCTGTTTTTT.

This chain connects TRBV24-1 to TRBJ1-1, with D maybe TRBD1 (6 bases). CDR1 and CDR2 (germline): KGHDR, SFDVKD. The V and J ends lost 5 bases and 3 bases respectively, with 12 bases between them. CDR3 length: 14 residues. The CDR3 DNA follows: TGTGCCACCAGTGGCCGGGGGCTGGACACTGAAGCTTTCTTT. Encoded protein: CATSGRGLDTEAFF.

This chain links TRBV20-1 with TRBJ2-7; 7 bases align to TRBD2. CDR3 size: 13 residues. Losses at the gene ends were 3 bases for V and 4 bases for J; bases not matched to a gene: 6. CDR1 and CDR2 (germline): DFQATT, SNEGSKA (reference sequence). In DNA, the CDR3 is TGCAGTGCTAGCGGACTAGTAGGATACGAGCAGTACTTC. This sequence encodes CSASGLVGYEQYF.

The chain combines TRBV6-6 with TRBJ2-7; no firm D call. Trimming pared 1 base from V and 5 bases from J, leaving 9 bases between. Looked up from germline, CDR1 is MNHNY and CDR2 is SVGAGI (reference sequence). This CDR3 comprises 13 residues. In nucleotides, the CDR3 is TGTGCCAGCAGTTACTTAGGTCTGGACGAGCAGTACTTC. This encodes CASSYLGLDEQYF.

The V and J genes are TRBV7-6 and TRBJ2-5, with 11 positions matching TRBD2. V shed 5 bases, J shed 5 bases, and the junction held 10 bases outside the gene matches. The germline V gene has CDR1 SGHVS and CDR2 FNYEAQ. The CDR3 loop spans 16 amino acids. The CDR3 sequence: CASSKTLAGGRETQYF. CDR3 sequence (DNA): TGTGCCAGCAGCAAGACTTTAGCGGGGGGGCGGGAGACCCAGTACTTC. Full variable domain (missing parts from reference TRBV7-6 and TRBJ2-5): GAGVSQSPRYKVTKRGQDVALRCDPISGHVSLYWYRQALGQGPEFLTYFNYEAQQDKSGLPNDRFSAERPEGSISTLTIQRTEQRDSAMYRCASSKTLAGGRETQYFGPGTRLLVL.

The V call is TRBV7-6, the J call TRBJ2-1, with no clear D. This CDR3 region has 14 residues. Trimming shortened V by 4 bases and J by 3 bases, and 10 bases separated the two germline ends. CDR1 SGHVS and CDR2 FNYEAQ come from the germline V gene. The CDR3 sequence: CASSSRAVYNEQFF. The CDR3 DNA is TGTGCCAGCAGCTCCCGAGCAGTCTACAATGAGCAGTTCTTC.

Turning to this clonotype: One base away lies a much larger clone, so this may be a sequencing read error. The rearrangement uses TRBV7-2 and TRBJ2-5; D may be TRBD1 (6 bases). Per germline, CDR1 SGHTA and CDR2 FQGNSA. V lost 3 bases, J lost 9 bases, and 23 bases lay in between. The CDR3 totals 16 residues. CDR3 protein: CASSFSSRGIPGAQYF. Written as DNA, the CDR3 is TGTGCCAGCAGCTTTTCTAGCAGGGGCATCCCAGGGGCCCAGTACTTC.

There are a few counts of this clonotype. The rearrangement links TRBV20-1 to TRBJ1-1; perhaps TRBD1 as D (6 bases). Deletions cut 0 bases from V and 3 bases from J, with 17 bases between. This CDR3 spans 16 amino acids. Germline CDR1 is DFQATT and CDR2 is SNEGSKA (reference sequence). The CDR3 loop is CSARDMVEAGDTEAFF. CDR3 nucleotide sequence: TGCAGTGCTAGAGATATGGTGGAGGCAGGGGACACTGAAGCTTTCTTT.

The V call is TRBV20-1, the J call TRBJ2-7, with 9 positions matching TRBD1. This CDR3 spans 13 amino acids. Trimming at V came to 5 bases and at J to 3 bases, leaving 5 bases not matched to a gene. Germline V gene sequence: CDR1 DFQATT, CDR2 SNEGSKA (reference sequence). CDR3 nucleotides: TGCAGTGCTTTTGGACAGGGGTTCTACGAGCAGTACTTC. Its protein product is CSAFGQGFYEQYF.

This clonotype occurred a few times. The genes are TRBV20-1 and TRBJ2-5; TRBD2 matches at 10 bases. The CDR3 covers 15 residues. CDR1 is DFQATT, CDR2 SNEGSKA, per germline (reference sequence). Trimming took 5 bases from V and 5 from J; bases not matched to a gene: 11. The CDR3 DNA reads TGCAGTGCTGAAGCAGCGGGGGGGCCATGGGAGACCCAGTACTTC. This codes for CSAEAAGGPWETQYF.

This clonotype was seen only a few times. The chain uses TRBV6-5 and TRBJ1-1; D is unclear. Between the trimmed V and J ends, which lost 0 bases and 6 bases, there was a span of 14 bases. Germline assignment: CDR1 MNHEY and CDR2 SVGAGI. This CDR3 contains 15 residues. The CDR3 nucleotides are TGTGCCAGCAGTTACTCGTCCGGGGTTGGGTCTGAAGCTTTCTTT. Its translation: CASSYSSGVGSEAFF.

This clonotype was recorded at least ten times. The chain's CDR3 is CASSPRTAPDNEQFF. The CDR3 DNA reads as TGTGCCAGCAGCCCTCGGACAGCCCCGGACAATGAGCAGTTCTTC. The rearrangement links TRBV7-9 to TRBJ2-1; D may be TRBD1 (6 bases). CDR3 length equals 15 residues. V lost 5 bases and J 5 bases, leaving 16 bases between the germline ends. Germline V gene sequence: CDR1 SEHNR, CDR2 FQNEAQ (reference sequence).

A few counts support this clonotype. V usage is TRBV11-1 and J usage is TRBJ1-1, with D maybe TRBD1 (5 bases). Trimming pared 5 bases from V and 0 bases from J, leaving 13 bases between. The V gene's germline CDR1 is SGHAT and CDR2 FQDESV (reference sequence). CDR3 size: 15 residues. The CDR3 bases are TGTGCCAGCAGCATTACTACAGGTTTGAACACTGAAGCTTTCTTT. The encoded protein is CASSITTGLNTEAFF.

This clonotype was found a few times. The CDR3 DNA sequence: TGTGCCAGCAGTTACTTGCTCGATAGGTCCCACAATGAGCAGTTCTTC. This gives the protein CASSYLLDRSHNEQFF. The V call is TRBV6-2 or TRBV6-3, the J call TRBJ2-1; D is ambiguous. V was trimmed by 1 base and J by 5 bases, leaving 15 bases between them. CDR3 length: 16 residues. Germline CDR1 and CDR2: MNHEY and SVGEGT.

V is TRBV4-3 and J is TRBJ2-1; D is ambiguous. The germline V and J ends were trimmed by 0 bases and 5 bases, with 5 bases remaining between them. Germline V gene lookup returns CDR1 LGHNA and CDR2 YSLEER. The CDR3 runs 13 residues. This CDR3 is CASSQDTDNEQFF. The CDR3 DNA follows: TGCGCCAGCAGCCAAGATACGGACAATGAGCAGTTCTTC.

CDR3 nucleotide sequence: TGTGCCAATACGACGGGGACAGGGAGGACCGGGGAGCTGTTTTTT. Translated: CANTTGTGRTGELFF. The chain is built from TRBV6-1 and TRBJ2-2; TRBD1 agrees at 9 bases. The CDR3 runs to 15 residues. The trim removed 10 bases at V and 5 bases at J, leaving 11 bases unmatched. The germline gives CDR1 MNHNS, CDR2 SASEGT.

The sample holds a few counts of this clonotype. The V and J genes are TRBV6-6 and TRBJ2-1, with D possibly TRBD2 on 5 matching bases. Germline lookup yields CDR1 MNHNY and CDR2 SVGAGI (reference sequence). Trimming pared 2 bases from V and 5 bases from J, leaving 16 bases between. This CDR3 is built from 16 residues. In DNA, the CDR3 is TGTGCCAGCAGTTACCGCCAGGACTTACCCCACAATGAGCAGTTCTTC. It specifies CASSYRQDLPHNEQFF.

The gene calls are TRBV6-5 and TRBJ2-5; no definite D call. Looked up from germline, CDR1 is MNHEY and CDR2 is SVGAGI. Trimming removed 1 base at V and 5 bases at J, with 8 bases between. This CDR3 contains 13 residues. CDR3 amino acids: CASSYLGTETQYF. As DNA, the CDR3 is TGTGCCAGCAGTTACTTGGGCACTGAGACCCAGTACTTC.

This clonotype was detected ten times or more. This chain joins TRBV27 and TRBJ2-1; a possible D gene is TRBD2 (5 bases). This CDR3 spans 14 amino acids. V lost 6 bases, J lost 3 bases, and 12 bases lay in between. Germline CDR1 reads MNHEY; CDR2 reads SMNVEV (reference sequence). CDR3 nucleotides: TGTGCCAGCAGCTTAGACCGGGGCTACAATGAGCAGTTCTTC. Amino acid sequence: CASSLDRGYNEQFF.

The chain carries TRBV27 and TRBJ2-3; D unresolved. This CDR3 comprises 16 residues. Germline V lookup: CDR1 MNHEY, CDR2 SMNVEV (reference sequence). Trimming took 5 bases from V and 3 from J, leaving 18 bases between them. For the CDR3, the DNA is TGTGCCAGCAGTCCAGGTTTCCCCCTCGGGACAGATACGCAGTATTTT. It specifies CASSPGFPLGTDTQYF.

The gene calls are TRBV7-9 and TRBJ2-3; D is unresolved. Germline-derived CDR1 and CDR2 are SEHNR and FQNEAQ (reference sequence). The CDR3 loop spans 12 amino acids. Trimming removed 3 bases at V and 7 bases at J, with 8 bases between. CDR3 DNA sequence: TGTGCCAGCAGCTTTCAGCCCTATACGCAGTATTTT. As protein: CASSFQPYTQYF.

The rearrangement joins TRBV25-1 to TRBJ1-1, with D perhaps TRBD1 (5 bases). The CDR3 covers 15 residues. The V end was cut by 1 base, the J end by 10 bases, with 19 bases between. CDR1 and CDR2 (germline): MGHDK, SYGVNS. The CDR3 nucleotides read TGTGCCAGCAGTGAATGGGGCCACGAGAGATCGGGAGCTTTCTTT. Protein product: CASSEWGHERSGAFF. Using reference TRBV25-1 and TRBJ1-1 for the parts outside the CDR3, the full variable domain is EADIYQTPRYLVIGTGKKITLECSQTMGHDKMYWYQQDPGMELHLIHYSYGVNSTEKGDLSSESTVSRIRTEHFPLTLESARPSHTSQYLCASSEWGHERSGAFFGQGTRLTVV.